These T cell receptor beta chains were read from a single sample in a study of CD8 T cells in ankylosing spondylitis. TCRdb recomputed calls from the 5' RACE reads with MiXCR, one row per CDR3 protein. The sample lists 400,000 or so distinct CDR3 sequences, approximately 26% occurring once. Specimen: blood, either unsorted or a sorted T cell fraction (not recorded which). These receptors all come from a male donor with ankylosing spondylitis. Both conserved end residues are part of each CDR3. A D gene is named only where the DNA matches it firmly. Only some rows state a clone size, as once, few, many or a class for expanded clones.

TRBJ2-5 | NA | TRBV27 | few | CASRKADQETQYF | TGTGCCAGCAGAAAGGCGGACCAAGAGACCCAGTACTTC
TRBJ2-1 | NA | TRBV5-6 | NA | CASSLTLEQFF | TGTGCCAGCAGCTTGACGCTTGAGCAGTTCTTC
TRBJ2-1 | NA | TRBV2 | NA | CASKDSYNEQFF | TGTGCCAGCAAGGACTCCTACAATGAGCAGTTCTTC
TRBJ1-5 | NA | TRBV2 | NA | CAGTWGANQPQHF | TGTGCCGGCACTTGGGGGGCGAATCAGCCCCAGCATTTT
TRBJ2-5 | NA | TRBV30 | NA | CAWSVALGYETQYF | TGTGCCTGGAGTGTAGCTCTAGGATACGAGACCCAGTACTTC
TRBJ2-2 | NA | TRBV29-1 | NA | CSAARLETRTGELFF | TGCAGCGCGGCTCGTCTGGAGACACGAACCGGGGAGCTGTTTTTT
TRBJ2-7 | NA | TRBV29-1 | NA | CSVARFSSTYEQYF | TGCAGCGTTGCCAGGTTCAGCTCCACCTACGAGCAGTACTTC
TRBJ1-3 | NA | TRBV20-1 | NA | CGWGNPGNTIYF | TGCGGTTGGGGGAATCCTGGAAACACCATATATTTT
TRBJ1-1 | NA | TRBV30 | NA | CAWSVGRGTEAFF | TGTGCCTGGAGTGTAGGGAGAGGCACTGAAGCTTTCTTT
TRBJ1-6 | NA | TRBV11-2 | NA | CASSLEGIVNSPLHF | TGTGCCAGCAGCTTAGAGGGTATAGTTAATTCACCCCTCCACTTT
TRBJ1-2 | NA | TRBV5-1 | NA | CASSLGDWVNYGYTF | TGCGCCAGCAGCTTGGGGGACTGGGTTAACTATGGCTACACCTTC
TRBJ1-2 | NA | TRBV5-1 | few | CASSLEGSDYGYTF | TGCGCCAGCAGCTTGGAGGGCAGCGACTATGGCTACACCTTC
TRBJ2-1 | NA | TRBV20-1 | few | CSANRVDEQFF | TGCAGTGCTAACAGGGTAGATGAGCAGTTCTTC
TRBJ2-3 | TRBD1 | TRBV20-1 | few | CSASPGQGSDTQYF | TGCAGTGCTAGTCCAGGACAGGGGTCAGATACGCAGTATTTT
TRBJ1-1 | NA | TRBV5-1 | NA | CASSLDRGSTEAFF | TGCGCCAGCAGCTTGGATCGGGGGAGCACTGAAGCTTTCTTT
TRBJ2-3 | TRBD2 | TRBV20-1 | NA | CSARLAGGPLDTQYF | TGCAGTGCCCGTCTAGCGGGAGGGCCCCTGGATACGCAGTATTTT
TRBJ2-2 | TRBD2 | TRBV20-1 | few | CSARSSGRKNTGELFF | TGCAGTGCTAGATCTAGCGGGAGGAAGAACACCGGGGAGCTGTTTTTT
TRBJ2-7 | NA | TRBV27 | NA | CASRRTTYEQYF | TGTGCCAGCAGACGGACAACCTACGAGCAGTACTTC
TRBJ2-5 | NA | TRBV11-2 | few | CATRGETQYF | TGTGCCACCCGAGGGGAGACCCAGTACTTC
TRBJ2-1 | NA | TRBV25-1 | few | CASSESGSRNEQFF | TGTGCCAGCAGTGAATCCGGGAGTAGGAATGAGCAGTTCTTC
TRBJ2-7 | NA | TRBV6-5 | few | CASSYGTRSYEQYF | TGTGCCAGCAGTTACGGGACACGGAGCTACGAGCAGTACTTC
TRBJ1-1 | NA | TRBV7-9 | NA | CASRRIGGSTEAFF | TGTGCCAGCAGAAGAATCGGGGGGAGCACTGAAGCTTTCTTT
TRBJ1-4 | NA | TRBV27 | NA | CASSLGGYNEKLFF | TGTGCCAGCAGTCTCGGAGGGTACAATGAAAAACTGTTTTTT
TRBJ2-7 | NA | TRBV5-1 | few | CASSFRTADYYEQYF | TGCGCCAGCAGCTTTCGGACAGCCGATTACTACGAGCAGTACTTC
TRBJ1-3 | NA | TRBV28 | NA | CASSFLTGFGNTIYF | TGTGCCAGCAGTTTTTTGACAGGCTTCGGAAACACCATATATTTT
TRBJ1-2 | NA | TRBV20-1 | few | CSARLPHYGYTF | TGCAGTGCTAGACTACCCCACTATGGCTACACCTTC